The entry below describes one T cell receptor (beta chain). What antigen it recognizes has not been identified. No much larger clone exists at a distance of one base, and base qualities are not known. The sample is drawn from a study of shared clonotypes between healthy human individuals (dated by TCRdb to 2019 to 2021). General notes on the study: A couple of women and three men aged 18 to 49 years were included in the cohort. For each donor, CD4 naive and CD4 memory were each given three plates, CD8 naive was given two plates, and CD8 memory was given one plate. To estimate repertoire size and how much clonotypes are shared between individuals, the study performed deep sequencing of blood TCR repertoires from a few healthy adults. Libraries were prepared and TCR repertoires were sequenced by different laboratories using diverse techniques, in order to increase sequencing depth and limit assay-specific biases. Each donor's leukapheresis produced roughly between about 0.9 and 9.5 billion PBMCs. What the study reported, not specific to this receptor: Compared with non-shared clonotypes, the clonotypes found in all four sorted-subset donors had higher generation probabilities. About 4.5% of naive CD4, 3.5% of naive CD8, around 2.3% of memory CD4, and less than 0.45% of memory CD8 clonotypes were shared across several donors. Larger estimated clonotype richness was generally found for naive subsets than for memory subsets. Sampling was limited to blood, and TCR repertoires in tissue likely differ from TCR repertoires in blood. Incomplete sequencing was indicated by rarefaction of sorted-subset datasets, despite the large sequencing depth. The small number of donors limited the genetic and exposure-history diversity represented. Pairwise subsampling led to the expectation that sequencing depth would affect the degree of clonotype sharing among donors.

Ends trimmed: V by 2 bases, J by 5 bases; bases unmatched to a gene: 7. Reading from cysteine to phenylalanine, the CDR3 counts 15 amino acids. This entry keeps only the CDR3 DNA: 45 bases, framed from base 1. For CDR1 and CDR2, the germline V gene lists SGHTA and FQGTGA. Using the deep immunoSEQ assay, multiplex PCR amplified TCR CDR3 regions from genomic DNA. Extracted genomic DNA from each cell subset was distributed evenly across all wells of several immunoSEQ 96-well plates, and each plate was treated as a replicate. For sorted subsets, each replicate PCR was loaded with around 220 ng genomic DNA, equivalent to some 27,000 T cell genomes. Purified libraries were measured with a Qubit 3.0 fluorometer, size-checked on a Bioanalyzer 2100, and measured again with the KAPA Library Quantification kit. Every immunoSEQ 96-well plate was sequenced on a separate single-read 150-cycle Illumina NextSeq 550 flow cell. On the authors' methods: Because the immunoSEQ output held only junctional sequences and lacked quality scores, the filtering could not match the filtering applied to full-length reads. Sequences were annotated with PyIR, a Python wrapper for IgBLAST v1.9, and V/J genes and CDR3 were assigned using IMGT germline references. Reads with weak V/J assignments (E-value above 1e-6), missing CDR3, stop codons, out-of-frame junctions, or ambiguous translated residues were removed. V3J clonotypes were defined as sequences sharing an identical inferred V gene, J gene, and CDR3 amino acid sequence. To compute the percentage overlap between repertoires, the number of shared unique clonotypes was divided by the size of the smaller repertoire. RTK rarefaction, the Chao1 estimator, and Recon v2.1 estimates of unobserved clonotypes were used to assess repertoire richness. Generation probabilities for all TCRbeta clonotypes obtained by the gDNA method from several donors were computed using OLGA. The table comes from immuneACCESS by way of TCRdb, which keeps in-frame sequences with V and J called. Part of the clones is missing from these tables; in studies checked, under half for an unresolved V gene and the rest for unknown reasons. V, J and clone size were drawn from that table, and D and trimming were deduced from the DNA. Within this sample are approximately 980,000 clones, with 76% of them counted one time only. The ten most abundant clones make up approximately 1.5% of the sample.

The donors were healthy, HIV-negative adults who had no recently reported acute infections or vaccinations. Every donor was a Caucasian adult living in Nashville, Tennessee, USA. CD4+ T cells were enriched by magnetic negative selection; naive cells were then positively selected on CD45RA, and the negative fraction formed the memory subset. Blood was collected by leukapheresis, and PBMCs were isolated by Ficoll-Histopaque density gradient centrifugation and then cryopreserved in liquid nitrogen vapor phase. Analytical flow cytometry was used to check the purity and quantity of each magnetically sorted T cell population. Genomic DNA was isolated from each sorted fraction and quantified by UV absorbance on a Nanodrop 2000c.

The TCR was taken from a young man in good health. The rearrangement joined TRBV7-3 to TRBJ1-1, and 8 junctional nucleotides match TRBD1. The sequenced material came from memory CD4+ T cells sorted from blood. The cell subset or site label for this specimen denotes: CD45RA-negative fraction. The nucleotide sequence reads as follows: TGTGCCAGCAGCTTAGCTGGACAGGGTTGGACTGAAGCTTTCTTT. Its amino acids are CASSLAGQGWTEAFF.